This T cell receptor beta chain appears in the sequencing data of a study of beta chain features in type 1 diabetes. Study-level points and caveats: Moderately but significantly shorter TCRB CDR3s were found in Type 1 diabetes patients in all four CD4+ subsets.

This clone was found a few times. Its target is unknown. The CDR3 is 14 residues long. Germline loops: CDR1 SEHNR, CDR2 FQNEAQ (reference sequence). V was shortened by 5 bases and J by 4 bases, with 14 bases between the two germline ends. What was sequenced were expressed TCRB transcripts, since all of the isolated RNA had been reverse transcribed. Profiling relied on immunoSEQ multiplex PCR, and the TCRdb table lists in-frame clones only, not all of them. This table holds a few hundred thousand clones, around 24% found once. The V call is TRBV7-9, the J call TRBJ1-1; no clear D gene. The sequenced material came from naive CD4+ T cells from blood. The TCR comes from a woman aged 30 to 39 with type 1 diabetes. CDR3 in DNA: TGTGCCAGCAGCCTTTCCGGGGTTGGCACTGAAGCTTTCTTT. It translates to CASSLSGVGTEAFF.